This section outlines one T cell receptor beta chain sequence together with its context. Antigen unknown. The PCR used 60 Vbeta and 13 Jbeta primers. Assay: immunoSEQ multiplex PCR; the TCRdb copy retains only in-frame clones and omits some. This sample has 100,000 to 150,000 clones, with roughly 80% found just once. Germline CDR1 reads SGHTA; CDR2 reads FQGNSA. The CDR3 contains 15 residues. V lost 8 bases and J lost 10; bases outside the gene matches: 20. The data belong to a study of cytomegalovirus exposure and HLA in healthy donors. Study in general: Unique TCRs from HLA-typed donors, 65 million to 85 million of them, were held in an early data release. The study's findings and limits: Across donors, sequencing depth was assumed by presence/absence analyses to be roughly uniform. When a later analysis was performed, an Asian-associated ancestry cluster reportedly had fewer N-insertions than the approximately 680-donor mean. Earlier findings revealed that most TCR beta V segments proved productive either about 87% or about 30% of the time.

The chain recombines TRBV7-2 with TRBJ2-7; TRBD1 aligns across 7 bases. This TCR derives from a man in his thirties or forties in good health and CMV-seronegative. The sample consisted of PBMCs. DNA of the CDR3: TGTGCCAGCCTACGAACCGGGCAGGGGGACGCGATTCAGTACTTC. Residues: CASLRTGQGDAIQYF.